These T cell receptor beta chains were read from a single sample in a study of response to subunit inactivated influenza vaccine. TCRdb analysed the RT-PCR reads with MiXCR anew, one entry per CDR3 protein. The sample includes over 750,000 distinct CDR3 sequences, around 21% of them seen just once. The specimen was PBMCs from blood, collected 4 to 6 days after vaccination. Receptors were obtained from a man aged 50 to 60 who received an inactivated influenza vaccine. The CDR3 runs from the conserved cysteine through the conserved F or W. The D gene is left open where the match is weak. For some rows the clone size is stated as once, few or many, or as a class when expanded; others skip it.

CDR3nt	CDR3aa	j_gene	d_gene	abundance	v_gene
TGTGCCAGCAGCCACGGACCGGTGGCAGATACGCAGTATTTT	CASSHGPVADTQYF	TRBJ2-3	-	few	TRBV7-9
TGTGCCAGCAGCTGGATGGCGGGGAGGAGCTCCTACAATGAGCAGTTCTTC	CASSWMAGRSSYNEQFF	TRBJ2-1	-	-	TRBV12-3/TRBV12-4
TGTGCCAGCAGCCCGCTGTCGGCCTACGAGCAGTACTTC	CASSPLSAYEQYF	TRBJ2-7	-	few	TRBV4-2
TGCGCCAGCAGCTCCCAAAGGGGGGGCGCGGACTATGGCTACACCTTC	CASSSQRGGADYGYTF	TRBJ1-2	-	-	TRBV4-3
TGTGCCAGCAATTCAGGGGACACCGGGGAGCTGTTTTTT	CASNSGDTGELFF	TRBJ2-2	-	few	TRBV12-3/TRBV12-4
TGTGCCAGCAGATTAAATCCTTGGGGGGCAGGGGCGGCAGATACGCAGTATTTT	CASRLNPWGAGAADTQYF	TRBJ2-3	-	-	TRBV7-3
TGTGCCAGCAGTTACGTGGGGCAGGATGGCTACACCTTC	CASSYVGQDGYTF	TRBJ1-2	-	-	TRBV6-6
TGTGCCAGCATCGGGGGCTCTTACACCGGGGAGCTGTTTTTT	CASIGGSYTGELFF	TRBJ2-2	-	few	TRBV12-3/TRBV12-4
TGTGCCAGCAGCCTAAACCGGGACAGCTACGAGCAGTACTTC	CASSLNRDSYEQYF	TRBJ2-7	TRBD1	-	TRBV13
TGTGCCAGCAGCTTAGCTTCGTCACTAGCGGGAACCTACGAGCAGTACTTC	CASSLASSLAGTYEQYF	TRBJ2-7	TRBD2	many	TRBV7-6
TGTGCCAGCAGCGTAGAGGGACTAGCAAGGAATGAGCAGTTCTTC	CASSVEGLARNEQFF	TRBJ2-1	TRBD2	few	TRBV9
TGTGCCAGCAGCCCCAGCCGCGGAGTAACCTACAATGAGCAGTTCTTC	CASSPSRGVTYNEQFF	TRBJ2-1	-	-	TRBV11-3
TGTGCCAGCACCCCGGGGAACACCGGAGGCAATCAGCCCCAGCATTTT	CASTPGNTGGNQPQHF	TRBJ1-5	-	-	TRBV6-1
TGCAGTGCTAGTATCCCTGGGGAGTTCACAGATACGCAGTATTTT	CSASIPGEFTDTQYF	TRBJ2-3	-	few	TRBV20-1
TGTGCCAGCAGTCCATGGACTGGAAACACCATATATTTT	CASSPWTGNTIYF	TRBJ1-3	-	-	TRBV12-3/TRBV12-4
TGTGCCAGCAGCGTAGGATCTAACACTGAAGCTTTCTTT	CASSVGSNTEAFF	TRBJ1-1	-	few	TRBV9
TGTGCCAGCAGTTACGGAGGGAATGGCTACACCTTC	CASSYGGNGYTF	TRBJ1-2	-	few	TRBV3-1
TGTGCCATCCCTGACAGGGTCTATGGCTACACCTTC	CAIPDRVYGYTF	TRBJ1-2	TRBD1	-	TRBV7-9
TGTGCCAGCTCACCCCGGGTCGGTGACGGCTACTACTCTGGGGCCAACGTCCTGACTTTC	CASSPRVGDGYYSGANVLTF	TRBJ2-6	-	-	TRBV18
TGTGCCAGCAGCTTAGACATCGCCTCCTACAATGAGCAGTTCTTC	CASSLDIASYNEQFF	TRBJ2-1	-	few	TRBV7-9
TGCGCCAGCAGCCAAGATTGGACGGGGAAACCATGGGAGCAGTTCTTC	CASSQDWTGKPWEQFF	TRBJ2-1	-	few	TRBV4-3
TGTGCCAGCAGCCAAACCCCAGCGACACGTCAAGAGACCCAGTACTTC	CASSQTPATRQETQYF	TRBJ2-5	-	few	TRBV9
TGCAGTGCTAGATTAGGAACATATGAGCAGTTCTTC	CSARLGTYEQFF	TRBJ2-1	-	few	TRBV20-1
TGCGCCAGCAGCGCAGGGAGGTACACCGGGGAGCTGTTTTTT	CASSAGRYTGELFF	TRBJ2-2	-	many	TRBV4-3
TGTGCCACTTTCACTCCGGGACAGGGTCCATACGAGCAGTACTTC	CATFTPGQGPYEQYF	TRBJ2-7	TRBD1	few	TRBV27
TGTGCCAGTAGTGTTGGGCTTTCCAATGAGCAGTTCTTC	CASSVGLSNEQFF	TRBJ2-1	-	many	TRBV19
TGCGCCAGCAGCTTGGCCATAGCAGGGGCGGATGGCTACACCTTC	CASSLAIAGADGYTF	TRBJ1-2	-	few	TRBV5-1
TGCGCCAGCAGCTTGGCCCCAGACTACTATGGCTACACCTTC	CASSLAPDYYGYTF	TRBJ1-2	-	-	TRBV5-1
TGTGCCAGCAGCCAGACAGGGTTATACTCTGGGGCCAACGTCCTGACTTTC	CASSQTGLYSGANVLTF	TRBJ2-6	TRBD1	few	TRBV3-1
TGTGCCAGCAGCGTAGCGCATCTAGCGGGAGGTGGCAATGAGCAGTTCTTC	CASSVAHLAGGGNEQFF	TRBJ2-1	TRBD2	few	TRBV9
TGCGCCAGCAGCCCGGGACACGGCACCGGGGAGCTGTTTTTT	CASSPGHGTGELFF	TRBJ2-2	-	many	TRBV5-1
TGTGCCAGCAGCTCCGGGGCCGTTAGCAATCAGCCCCAGCATTTT	CASSSGAVSNQPQHF	TRBJ1-5	-	few	TRBV7-9